What follows are 30 T cell receptor beta chains derived from one specimen sequenced in a study of PD-1 and CTLA-4 blockade in melanoma. Using immunoSEQ multiplex PCR, the repertoire was profiled, and TCRdb retains in-frame clones only, with some absent. The sample holds 34,000 or so clones, less than 90% seen once. The sequences come from CD8+ T cells from peripheral blood, collected from a patient given anti-PD-1 treatment. These receptors all stem from a human donor with melanoma.

This clone was picked up a small number of times. The CDR3 loop reads CASSPGTGGSYEQYF. CDR3 nucleotide sequence: TGTGCCAGCAGCCCTGGGACAGGGGGCTCCTACGAGCAGTACTTC. J is TRBJ2-7 and V is TRBV7-9, with 11 bases identical to TRBD1. Germline assignment: CDR1 SEHNR and CDR2 FQNEAQ (reference sequence). This CDR3 is built from 15 residues. V was pared by 5 bases and J by 0 bases, with 3 bases of the junction left unmatched.

The CDR3 here is CASSVGTGDYEQYF. Here the CDR3 DNA reads TGCGCCAGCAGCGTAGGGACAGGGGACTACGAGCAGTACTTC. The chain employs TRBV5-1 and TRBJ2-7; 10 bases fit TRBD1. Germline V gives CDR1 SGHRS, CDR2 YFSETQ. The CDR3 is 14 amino acids. V was pared by 4 bases and J by 3 bases, with 4 bases of the junction left unmatched.

This chain joins TRBV5-5 and TRBJ1-3, with 12 nucleotides matching TRBD1. Losses at the gene ends were 4 bases for V and 3 bases for J; bases not matched to a gene: 11. The germline V gene has CDR1 SGHKS and CDR2 YYEKEE (reference sequence). CDR3 length: 18 residues. The CDR3 sequence: CASSNTGTGGAGGNTIYF. As DNA, the CDR3 is TGTGCCAGCAGCAACACCGGGACAGGGGGCGCAGGTGGAAACACCATATATTTT.

The chain combines TRBV3-1 (or the pseudogene TRBV3-2) with TRBJ2-2; TRBD2 agrees at 11 bases. The V and J ends lost 0 bases and 1 base, in that order; junction bases with no gene match: 7. CDR3 length: 19 residues. From germline, CDR1 is LGHDT and CDR2 YNNKEL (reference sequence). The CDR3 coding sequence is TGTGCCAGCAGCCAAGATCTTCTAGCGGGGGGCTTGAACACCGGGGAGCTGTTTTTT. It specifies CASSQDLLAGGLNTGELFF.

V is TRBV5-5 and J is TRBJ1-5, with a weak D call TRBD1 (5 bases). The germline V gene encodes CDR1 SGHKS and CDR2 YYEKEE (reference sequence). V lost 0 bases, J lost 15 bases, and 22 bases lay in between. The CDR3 length is 15 residues. The DNA for the CDR3 is TGTGCCAGCAGCTTGGGTTACTCGGATCTGGGGACCATGCATTTT. It yields the protein CASSLGYSDLGTMHF.

This rearrangement joins TRBV18 to TRBJ2-2; tentative D call: TRBD1 (6 bases). This CDR3 has 12 residues. Germline values: CDR1 KGHSH, CDR2 LQKENI. V lost 4 bases and J 6 bases, leaving 6 bases between the germline ends. The CDR3 bases are TGTGCCAGCTCACAGGGGGCCGGGGAGCTGTTTTTT. Protein: CASSQGAGELFF.

The rearrangement joins TRBV4-1 to TRBJ2-7, with 13 positions matching TRBD2. Per germline, CDR1 MGHRA and CDR2 YSYEKL. V was pared by 3 bases and J by 3 bases, with 2 bases of the junction left unmatched. The CDR3 has 15 amino acids. CDR3 amino acids: CASSQTSGGLYEQYF. Here the CDR3 DNA reads TGCGCCAGCAGCCAGACTAGCGGGGGGCTCTACGAGCAGTACTTC.

The CDR3 sequence is CATEGQGDTGELFF. The CDR3 DNA follows: TGTGCCACCGAGGGGCAGGGGGACACCGGGGAGCTGTTTTTT. The chain employs TRBV28 and TRBJ2-2; TRBD1 matches 7 bases. The CDR3 extends over 14 amino acids. Trimming took 10 bases from V and 3 from J; bases not matched to a gene: 8. CDR1 MDHEN and CDR2 SYDVKM come from the germline V gene.

V usage is TRBV11-2 and J usage is TRBJ1-2; 7 nucleotides align to TRBD1. V lost 5 bases to trimming and J lost 6 bases; unmatched junction nucleotides: 9. The CDR3 loop spans 14 amino acids. Per germline, CDR1 SGHAT and CDR2 FQNNGV. The CDR3 sequence is CASSIMTGFNGYTF. In DNA form, the CDR3 reads TGTGCCAGCAGCATAATGACAGGGTTTAATGGCTACACCTTC.

The chain couples TRBV28 to TRBJ1-3; TRBD1 agrees at 9 bases. After removal of 1 base from V and 4 bases from J, the junction contained 2 bases not matched to a gene. The CDR3 runs 15 residues. The germline V gene has CDR1 MDHEN and CDR2 SYDVKM. The CDR3 nucleotides are TGTGCCAGCAGTTTATTCGGGACAGGGGGAAACACCATATATTTT. Protein sequence: CASSLFGTGGNTIYF.

V usage is TRBV3-1 (or the pseudogene TRBV3-2) and J usage is TRBJ1-2, with D possibly being TRBD1 (6 bases). Trimming shortened V by 0 bases and J by 5 bases, and 13 bases separated the two germline ends. Germline values: CDR1 LGHDT, CDR2 YNNKEL (reference sequence). The CDR3 has 15 amino acids. This CDR3 reads CASSQEARGIYGYTF. CDR3 coding DNA: TGTGCCAGCAGCCAAGAGGCCAGGGGTATTTATGGCTACACCTTC.

The chain is built from TRBV7-6 and TRBJ2-7; TRBD1 aligns across 9 bases. The CDR3 runs to 20 residues. The germline V gene has CDR1 SGHVS and CDR2 FNYEAQ. The junction had 25 bases not matched to a gene; V was cut back by 5 bases and J by 5 bases. CDR3 nucleotides: TGTGCCAGCAGCGCAACGCCCGGGACAGGGTCTTTAGCCACCTTGAACGAGCAGTACTTC. This sequence encodes CASSATPGTGSLATLNEQYF.

This rearrangement joins TRBV28 to TRBJ1-4; D is uncertain. Germline-derived CDR1 and CDR2 are MDHEN and SYDVKM. The ends were cut back, 5 bases at V and 10 bases at J, with 5 bases in the middle. The CDR3 has 10 residues. The chain's CDR3 is CASSGIKLFF. The DNA for the CDR3 is TGTGCCAGCAGTGGGATAAAACTGTTTTTT.

J is TRBJ1-1 and V is TRBV28; maybe TRBD1 (5 bases). Germline loops: CDR1 MDHEN, CDR2 SYDVKM. This CDR3 is built from 15 residues. V lost 2 bases, J lost 1 base, and 11 bases lay in between. CDR3 bases: TGTGCCAGCAGTTTAGTCCGGGGGGGGAACACTGAAGCTTTCTTT. This translates into CASSLVRGGNTEAFF.

This clone was seen once. This sequence joins TRBV28 and TRBJ2-2; TRBD1 agrees at 7 bases. The germline CDR1 and CDR2 sequences are MDHEN and SYDVKM. The CDR3 totals 15 residues. V lost 2 bases, J lost 5 bases, and 5 bases stayed unmatched. CDR3 sequence (DNA): TGTGCCAGCAGTTTACAGGGGGAGAGGACCGGGGAGCTGTTTTTT. Translating gives CASSLQGERTGELFF.

V is TRBV9 and J is TRBJ2-7; 11 bases fit TRBD1. Germline CDR1 SGDLS, CDR2 YYNGEE. CDR3 length: 15 residues. V lost 4 bases, J lost 2 bases, and 5 bases stayed unmatched. The CDR3 protein is CASSKGTGGPYEQYF. The CDR3 DNA reads TGTGCCAGCAGCAAGGGGACAGGGGGACCCTACGAGCAGTACTTC.

The chain couples TRBV11-2 to TRBJ2-1; 9 bases are a match to TRBD1. Germline V gives CDR1 SGHAT, CDR2 FQNNGV. This CDR3 region has 17 residues. The junction had 12 bases not matched to a gene; V was cut back by 0 bases and J by 9 bases. Here the CDR3 reads CASSLDKLGQGVAEQFF. The CDR3, as DNA: TGTGCCAGCAGCTTAGATAAGTTGGGACAGGGAGTTGCTGAGCAGTTCTTC.

The CDR3, as DNA: TGCGCCAGCAGCCAAGATTGGACGGCAAATCAGCCCCAGCATTTT. This translates into CASSQDWTANQPQHF. V is TRBV4-3 and J is TRBJ1-5; unclear D gene. The CDR3 has 15 amino acids. Germline V lookup: CDR1 LGHNA, CDR2 YSLEER. The V end was cut by 0 bases, the J end by 4 bases, with 10 bases between.

In its sample, this clone was seen a few times. The chain has TRBV13 and TRBJ2-1; 12 nucleotides agree with TRBD1. This CDR3 comprises 15 residues. Unmatched junction bases numbered 8, after V lost 5 bases and J lost 9 bases. CDR1 is PRHDT, CDR2 FYEKMQ, per germline (reference sequence). CDR3 nucleotides: TGTGCCAGCAGCGCGACGGGGACAGGGGGCAGTGAGCAGTTCTTC. Amino acids: CASSATGTGGSEQFF.

This chain links TRBV12-3 or TRBV12-4 with TRBJ1-2; D perhaps matches TRBD1 (6 bases). The germline V and J ends were trimmed by 5 bases and 8 bases, with 15 bases remaining between them. The CDR3 runs to 13 residues. Here the CDR3 DNA reads TGTGCCAGCAGTCTAGGACAGTATCAAGGCTACACCTTC. Protein: CASSLGQYQGYTF.

This clone was seen once. This sequence joins TRBV11-3 and TRBJ2-2; 7 nucleotides line up with TRBD1. Per the germline V gene, CDR1 is SGHNT and CDR2 is YENEEA. Trimming cost V 4 bases and J 2 bases; bases outside gene matches: 4. The CDR3 length is 15 residues. CDR3 loop: CASSSRDRNTGELFF. The CDR3 nucleotides read TGTGCCAGCAGCTCCCGGGACAGAAACACCGGGGAGCTGTTTTTT.

The J gene is TRBJ1-2, the V gene TRBV6-4, with a weak D call TRBD1 (5 bases). Germline V gene data show CDR1 as MRHNA and CDR2 as SNTAGT. This CDR3 has 15 amino acids. The ends were cut back, 2 bases at V and 3 bases at J, with 13 bases in the middle. The CDR3 bases are TGTGCCAGCAGTGACGGGGGAAAAGGGGACTATGGCTACACCTTC. This gives the protein CASSDGGKGDYGYTF.

The chain carries TRBV29-1 and TRBJ2-1; either TRBD1 or TRBD2 may fit D (6 bases each). This CDR3 is 16 amino acids long. Germline-derived CDR1 and CDR2 are SQVTM and ANQGSEA. Trimming pared 0 bases from V and 3 bases from J, leaving 15 bases between. The CDR3 reads CSVEDPQRGVYNEQFF. The CDR3 bases are TGCAGCGTTGAAGATCCCCAGAGGGGGGTCTACAATGAGCAGTTCTTC.

The chain joins TRBV30 to TRBJ2-1; the D gene is possibly TRBD1 (6 bases). Germline lookup yields CDR1 GTSNPN and CDR2 SVGIG (reference sequence). This CDR3 comprises 15 residues. CDR3 loop: CAQAQTGTGWGEQFF. Written as DNA, the CDR3 is TGTGCTCAAGCCCAGACAGGTACCGGTTGGGGTGAGCAGTTCTTC.

The rearrangement links TRBV28 to TRBJ1-2; D is ambiguous. CDR1 and CDR2 (germline): MDHEN, SYDVKM. The ends were cut back, 2 bases at V and 6 bases at J, with 7 bases in the middle. The CDR3 consists of 12 residues. The CDR3 sequence: CASSLGGHGYTF. For the CDR3, the DNA is TGTGCCAGCAGTTTAGGAGGGCATGGCTACACCTTC.

This clone was observed a handful of times. The V and J genes are TRBV30 and TRBJ2-3; D is ambiguous. The V gene's germline CDR1 is GTSNPN and CDR2 SVGIG (reference sequence). The CDR3 extends over 16 amino acids. V was clipped by 0 bases and J by 2 bases, with 15 bases between them. The CDR3 nucleotides read TGTGCCTGGAGTGTAGGTGGCAGCGCTTACACAGATACGCAGTATTTT. Protein sequence: CAWSVGGSAYTDTQYF.

This rearrangement joins TRBV7-9 to TRBJ2-7, with D possibly TRBD2 on 5 matching bases. CDR1 and CDR2 from the germline V gene are SEHNR and FQNEAQ (reference sequence). V was pared by 5 bases and J by 3 bases, with 14 bases between. This CDR3 spans 14 amino acids. CDR3 in DNA: TGTGCCAGCAGCCCTCCCCGGGGATTCTACGAGCAGTACTTC. Its translation: CASSPPRGFYEQYF. The full variable domain, its missing parts supplied by reference TRBV7-9 and TRBJ2-7, is DTGVSQNPRHKITKRGQNVTFRCDPISEHNRLYWYRQTLGQGPEFLTYFQNEAQLEKSRLLSDRFSAERPKGSFSTLEIQRTEQGDSAMYLCASSPPRGFYEQYFGPGTRLTVT.

V is TRBV10-2 and J is TRBJ1-5; TRBD1 is a possible D gene (5 bases). There are 13 residues in the CDR3. Trimming took off 7 bases at V and 7 bases at J, with 14 bases between the two ends. Germline-derived CDR1 and CDR2 are WSHSY and SAAADI. CDR3 sequence reads: CASNGRVGQPQHF. The DNA of the CDR3 is TGCGCCAGCAACGGCAGGGTCGGGCAGCCCCAGCATTTT.

V and J are TRBV5-1 and TRBJ1-1, with D unresolved. The CDR3 covers 15 residues. Germline values: CDR1 SGHRS, CDR2 YFSETQ. The V end lost 0 bases, the J end lost 3 bases, and 12 bases lay between the germline ends. The CDR3 DNA sequence: TGCGCCAGCAGCTTGGCCTACGGAGGTTACACTGAAGCTTTCTTT. It translates to CASSLAYGGYTEAFF.

The chain links TRBV7-2 to TRBJ2-7; 10 bases fit TRBD1. In germline, CDR1 is SGHTA, CDR2 FQGNSA. The CDR3 has 14 amino acids. V lost 5 bases to trimming and J lost 6 bases; unmatched junction nucleotides: 7. CDR3 sequence (DNA): TGTGCCAGCAGCCCGACAGGGGGCGCGGGCGAGCAGTACTTC. Translated, it gives CASSPTGGAGEQYF. Full variable domain (remainder filled in from reference TRBV7-2 and TRBJ2-7): GAGVSQSPSNKVTEKGKDVELRCDPISGHTALYWYRQSLGQGLEFLIYFQGNSAPDKSGLPSDRFSAERTGGSVSTLTIQRTQQEDSAVYLCASSPTGGAGEQYFGPGTRLTVT.